The sequence of this T cell receptor (beta chain) was determined in a study of blood T cell repertoires in COVID-19. The overall study: Whether acute or convalescent, the COVID-19 samples came from the United States, Italy and Spain. PBMCs, B-cell-depleted T cells, or T cells were the source of the cDNA or gDNA that made up the material.

The table lists this clone with a few counts. The CDR3 extends over 14 amino acids. Germline trimming cut 6 bases from V and 4 bases from J; bases unmatched to any gene: 7. Germline V lookup: CDR1 MNHEY, CDR2 SMNVEV (reference sequence). As handled by the study authors: Reference gene primer amplification in the assay estimated nucleated cell counts. The data were produced by immunoSEQ multiplex PCR, yet TCRdb's version contains in-frame clones alone and is incomplete. That table is the source of V, J and clone size, and D and trimming were worked out from the DNA. This table has 200,000 to 250,000 clones, over 80% appearing once.

This rearrangement joins TRBV27 to TRBJ2-7, with TRBD1 matching 9 bases. The source material was PBMCs or T cells enriched from blood (not recorded which). The origin of this receptor is a man between 18 and 29 years old with acute COVID-19. For the CDR3, the DNA is TGTGCCAGCAGAGTAACAGGGGGCTCATACGAGCAGTACTTC. This sequence encodes CASRVTGGSYEQYF.